This passage covers 27 T cell receptor beta chains from one sample sequenced in a study of graft-versus-host responses after intestinal transplantation. Processing of graft tissue released intraepithelial and lamina propria lymphocytes. Sequenced by immunoSEQ multiplex PCR; TCRdb stores in-frame clones only, minus some. The data hold about 9,600 clones, with about 77% observed a single time. Sample: ileum tissue, taken roughly 470 days after intestinal transplantation. The receptors come from a human patient who received an intestinal transplant, so some T cells may come from the graft donor.

V gene TRBV6-5 combines with J gene TRBJ2-7; the D call may be TRBD1 or TRBD2 (6 bases each). This CDR3 has 15 amino acids. Germline CDR1 and CDR2: MNHEY and SVGAGI. Trimming took 2 bases from V and 3 from J, leaving 14 bases between them. The CDR3 is CASSYGGGGGYEQYF. DNA for the CDR3: TGTGCCAGCAGTTACGGGGGAGGAGGGGGCTACGAGCAGTACTTC.

This clone was counted once. The chain combines TRBV7-9 with TRBJ1-2, with D maybe TRBD1 (6 bases). CDR3 size: 14 residues. Germline CDR1 SEHNR, CDR2 FQNEAQ (reference sequence). V was trimmed by 3 bases and J by 3 bases, leaving 11 bases between them. The CDR3 loop is CASSFGQGHYGYTF. CDR3 coding DNA: TGTGCCAGCAGCTTTGGCCAGGGGCACTATGGCTACACCTTC.

CDR3 in amino acids: CASSPPLGGGGAGETQYF. The CDR3 coding sequence is TGTGCCAGCAGCCCCCCTTTGGGTGGCGGGGGGGCTGGAGAGACCCAGTACTTC. The chain combines TRBV9 with TRBJ2-5; 9 positions match TRBD2. The germline V gene encodes CDR1 SGDLS and CDR2 YYNGEE. The CDR3 has 18 residues. V shed 4 bases and J 4 bases; nucleotides not matched to a gene: 17.

The genes are TRBV28 and TRBJ1-2; D uncertain. V was pared by 4 bases and J by 5 bases, with 8 bases between. The CDR3 consists of 12 residues. Germline assignment: CDR1 MDHEN and CDR2 SYDVKM. CDR3 sequence reads: CASSSGVYGYTF. CDR3 in DNA: TGTGCCAGCAGTTCTGGGGTGTATGGCTACACCTTC.

The chain combines TRBV5-1 with TRBJ2-5; 8 nucleotides line up with TRBD1. V lost 3 bases, J lost 3 bases, and 10 bases stayed unmatched. The germline V gene has CDR1 SGHRS and CDR2 YFSETQ. CDR3 length: 16 residues. CDR3 DNA sequence: TGCGCCAGCAGCTCTGGACAGGGCCCCATGAAAGAGACCCAGTACTTC. Its translation is CASSSGQGPMKETQYF.

The chain is built from TRBV5-5 and TRBJ1-2; D gene ambiguous. Deletions cut 4 bases from V and 1 base from J, with 5 bases between. The length of the CDR3 is 12 residues. From germline, CDR1 is SGHKS and CDR2 YYEKEE (reference sequence). CDR3 nucleotide sequence: TGTGCCAGCAGCCGGGATAACTATGGCTACACCTTC. This translates into CASSRDNYGYTF.

The chain carries TRBV19 and TRBJ1-4; TRBD1 matches at 9 bases. The CDR3 runs to 14 residues. The V gene end was trimmed by 4 bases and the J gene end by 8 bases; junction bases not matched to a gene: 5. Per germline, CDR1 LNHDA and CDR2 SQIVND (reference sequence). In nucleotides, the CDR3 is TGTGCCAGTAGTAACAGGGGGCTGGGGGAAAAACTGTTTTTT. It yields the protein CASSNRGLGEKLFF.

This rearrangement joins TRBV5-4 to TRBJ1-2; unclear D gene. This CDR3 has 11 residues. V was shortened by 0 bases and J by 14 bases, with 11 bases between the two germline ends. Germline-derived CDR1 and CDR2 are SGHNT and YYREEE (reference sequence). The CDR3 DNA reads as TGTGCCAGCAGCTTGGTGCGATCTGCGACCTTC. The encoded protein is CASSLVRSATF.

This clone was counted once. V usage is TRBV21-1 and J usage is TRBJ2-4; TRBD2, the D gene given by the table, was not confirmed from the DNA. TRBV21-1 is noted as a pseudogene. This CDR3 has 20 amino acids. DNA of the CDR3: TGTGCCAGCAGCAAAATAAGTTTACTAGCGGGGGACATGGGCAAAAACATTCAGTACTTC. As protein: CASSKISLLAGDMGKNIQYF.

V and J are TRBV6-1 and TRBJ1-4; the D gene is possibly TRBD1 (5 bases). There are 13 residues in the CDR3. The V end was cut by 6 bases, the J end by 9 bases, with 14 bases between. Germline loops: CDR1 MNHNS, CDR2 SASEGT. CDR3 amino acids: CASRRGTEKKLFF. The CDR3 DNA reads TGTGCCAGCAGACGGGGCACGGAGAAAAAACTGTTTTTT.

J is TRBJ1-5 and V is TRBV5-8; 10 bases are a match to TRBD1. This CDR3 spans 16 amino acids. Germline CDR1 reads SGHTS; CDR2 reads YDEGEE. With V trimmed by 0 bases and J by 7 bases, 7 bases remained unmatched. CDR3 bases: TGTGCCAGCAGCTTGGATCTGGGGACAGGGGAACAGCCCCAGCATTTT. Translating it yields CASSLDLGTGEQPQHF.

Here the CDR3 reads CASSQRGAGGATINTGELFF. In DNA form, the CDR3 reads TGTGCCAGCAGTCAGAGGGGGGCGGGGGGCGCAACCATCAACACCGGGGAGCTGTTTTTT. The chain joins TRBV2 to TRBJ2-2; 8 nucleotides match TRBD2. J was trimmed by 2 bases and V by 5 bases; bases with no gene match: 19. The CDR3 contains 20 residues. Germline CDR1 reads SNHLY; CDR2 reads FYNNEI.

With respect to this clone: A read error may account for a junction end that differs from germline. The chain combines TRBV9 with TRBJ2-1, with TRBD2 as a possible D gene (5 bases). This CDR3 spans 14 amino acids. Germline V gene lookup returns CDR1 SGDLS and CDR2 YYNGEE. This CDR3 reads CASSVGSSVYEQLF. As DNA, the CDR3 is TGTGCCAGCAGCGTAGGAAGTAGCGTATATGAGCAGCTCTTC.

With regard to this clone: Additional DNA sequences in this sample encode the identical CDR3. The CDR3: CASSVGGGTYTEAFF. CDR3 nucleotides: TGTGCCAGCAGCGTAGGAGGGGGGACTTACACTGAAGCTTTCTTT. V and J are TRBV9 and TRBJ1-1; perhaps TRBD1 as D (6 bases). The CDR3 sequence is 15 residues long. Germline CDR1 and CDR2: SGDLS and YYNGEE. V dropped 0 bases and J dropped 3 bases, with 12 bases sitting between them.

In nucleotides, the CDR3 is TGTGCCAGCAGTTTCGCGGGGGGGCCGGTTAATGAGCAGTTCTTC. This encodes CASSFAGGPVNEQFF. This sequence joins TRBV6-5 and TRBJ2-1; 9 bases agree with TRBD2. The CDR3 totals 15 residues. The V and J ends lost 4 bases and 7 bases, in that order; junction bases with no gene match: 8. The germline V gene has CDR1 MNHEY and CDR2 SVGAGI.

The rearrangement joins TRBV7-2 to TRBJ2-4, with 8 bases identical to TRBD2. Germline V gives CDR1 SGHTA, CDR2 FQGNSA. V dropped 0 bases and J dropped 9; count of bases not matched to a gene: 10. The CDR3 totals 16 residues. Here the CDR3 DNA reads TGTGCCAGCAGCTTAGCGGGGGGGACTAGTAAGGGCATTCAGTACTTC. As protein: CASSLAGGTSKGIQYF.

A few counts support this clone. J is TRBJ2-2 and V is TRBV7-3; 7 nucleotides align to TRBD2. Trimming cost V 1 base and J 4 bases; bases outside gene matches: 6. Germline CDR1 is SGHTA and CDR2 is FQGTGA. There are 16 residues in the CDR3. The CDR3 DNA is TGTGCCAGCAGCTTAAGCGGGGGATTCCTCACCGGGGAGCTGTTTTTT. It specifies CASSLSGGFLTGELFF.

DNA of the CDR3: TGTGCCAGCAGCTTGGTACCGGGACAGAGAAATCAGCCCCAGCATTTT. It encodes CASSLVPGQRNQPQHF. J is TRBJ1-5 and V is TRBV5-8; 7 nucleotides match TRBD1. Germline CDR1 SGHTS, CDR2 YDEGEE. The trim removed 0 bases at V and 4 bases at J, leaving 7 bases unmatched. The CDR3 is 16 amino acids.

This chain links TRBV6-4 with TRBJ2-7; 11 bases map to TRBD2. CDR3 length: 15 amino acids. V was pared by 6 bases and J by 5 bases, with 9 bases of the junction left unmatched. Germline CDR1 MRHNA, CDR2 SNTAGT. The CDR3 is CASRGSGGVRDEQYF. The CDR3 DNA sequence: TGTGCCAGCAGAGGTAGCGGGGGGGTAAGAGACGAGCAGTACTTC.

The CDR3 reads CASSVADGFNQPQHF. DNA for the CDR3: TGTGCCAGCAGCGTCGCGGACGGATTCAATCAGCCCCAGCATTTT. The chain has TRBV9 and TRBJ1-5; D gene ambiguous. Between the trimmed V and J ends, which lost 2 bases and 3 bases, there was a span of 12 bases. Germline V gene lookup returns CDR1 SGDLS and CDR2 YYNGEE. The CDR3 is 15 residues long. Drawing the rest from reference TRBV9 and TRBJ1-5, the complete variable domain is DSGVTQTPKHLITATGQRVTLRCSPRSGDLSVYWYQQSLDQGLQFLIQYYNGEERAKGNILERFSAQQFPDLHSELNLSSLELGDSALYFCASSVADGFNQPQHFGDGTRLSIL.

The chain employs TRBV28 and TRBJ2-6, with TRBD1 identical over 7 bases. Germline CDR1 reads MDHEN; CDR2 reads SYDVKM. The CDR3 spans 17 residues. The J segment lost 0 bases and the V segment lost 3 bases, leaving 5 bases of the junction unmatched. The CDR3 protein is CASSFQQGHSGANVLTF. In DNA form, the CDR3 reads TGTGCCAGCAGTTTTCAACAGGGGCACTCTGGGGCCAACGTCCTGACTTTC.

This clone has a handful of counts. The chain has TRBV5-4 and TRBJ2-7; D could derive from TRBD1 or TRBD2 (6 bases each). The ends were cut back, 4 bases at V and 4 bases at J, with 12 bases in the middle. This CDR3 is 13 amino acids long. Germline V gives CDR1 SGHNT, CDR2 YYREEE (reference sequence). The CDR3 DNA follows: TGTGCCAGCAGCCCGGGGGACAATTACGAGCAGTACTTC. Translating gives CASSPGDNYEQYF.

The V call is TRBV27, the J call TRBJ2-5; D is perhaps TRBD1 or TRBD2 (5 bases each). Looked up from germline, CDR1 is MNHEY and CDR2 is SMNVEV (reference sequence). The CDR3 sequence is 14 residues long. Trimming cost V 0 bases and J 5 bases, with 10 bases left between them. The CDR3 DNA reads as TGTGCCAGCAGTTTATCCCTCTGGGGGGAGACCCAGTACTTC. This translates into CASSLSLWGETQYF.

This clone was seen just once. V gene TRBV21-1 combines with J gene TRBJ1-2. TRBV21-1 is assigned pseudogene status. This CDR3 is 15 amino acids long. The CDR3 DNA is TGTGCCAGCAGCAAACAGGGAGTGACTAACTATGGCTACACCTTC. Translating it yields CASSKQGVTNYGYTF.

V is TRBV23-1 and J is TRBJ1-6; D unresolved. TRBV23-1 is labeled an ORF, and its function is uncertain. The CDR3 is 14 amino acids. The ends were cut back, 3 bases at V and 14 bases at J, with 17 bases in the middle. CDR3 in amino acids: CASSHALPSGALHF. The DNA for the CDR3 is TGCGCCAGCAGTCACGCCTTACCGAGTGGGGCCCTCCACTTT.

The CDR3 DNA follows: TGTGCCAGCAGCTTCATACAGTCCCCAGGTGAAGCTTTCTTT. Its protein is CASSFIQSPGEAFF. The V call is TRBV11-2, the J call TRBJ1-1; D is undetermined. Trimming left V 3 bases short and J 7 bases short, with 15 bases between. The CDR3 contains 14 residues. Germline V gives CDR1 SGHAT, CDR2 FQNNGV.

The J gene is TRBJ2-5, the V gene TRBV28; D is uncertain. The J call may be wrong; the DNA end is better matched by TRBJ2-7. CDR3 size: 12 residues. The germline gives CDR1 MDHEN, CDR2 SYDVKM. The CDR3 here is CASSFGVGEQYF. The CDR3 bases are TGTGCCAGCAGTTTTGGGGTAGGCGAGCAGTACTTC.